This entry concerns a single TCR beta chain. This sample is drawn from a study of T cells in Graves' hyperthyroidism and ophthalmopathy. On the study more broadly: Upon initial diagnosis and before any treatment, peripheral blood was collected.

There were TCR beta CDR3 regions amplified from RNA transcripts. The HTBI primer set drove a first-round RT-PCR of the TCR CDR3. One entry per CDR3 protein, called by TCRdb with MiXCR from the multiplex PCR reads. The sample consists of hundreds of thousands of distinct CDR3 sequences, roughly 15% of them appearing once. Clinicians diagnosed patients from clinical symptoms, serum thyroxine and TRAb, thyroid ultrasound and orbital computed tomography. The authors took PBMCs from 8.5 to 10 ml fresh peripheral blood. The source material was blood. The sequence came from a woman aged 40-49 years with Graves' ophthalmopathy.

As DNA, the CDR3 is TGTGCCAGCACCGACTCGGATCTAACCTTTTCGAGTTGGGAGACCCAGTACTTC. The encoded protein is CASTDSDLTFSSWETQYF. The chain uses TRBV11-2 and TRBJ2-5; no definite D call. Trimming stripped 7 bases from V and 5 bases from J, with 29 bases between. The CDR3 loop spans 18 amino acids. Per the germline V gene, CDR1 is SGHAT and CDR2 is FQNNGV.